The present T cell receptor beta chain was sequenced within a study of blood T cell repertoires in COVID-19. Study details: The United States, Italy and Spain provided the acute and convalescent COVID-19 samples.

V shed 5 bases and J 8 bases; nucleotides not matched to a gene: 9. Germline CDR1 reads MNHEY; CDR2 reads SVGAGI. The CDR3 consists of 15 residues. Using immunoSEQ multiplex PCR, the repertoire was profiled, and TCRdb retains in-frame clones only, with some absent. Among fewer than 400,000 clones listed, about four fifths were seen once. V is TRBV6-5 and J is TRBJ1-4; TRBD1 matches 9 bases. The sample taken for sequencing was peripheral blood. The TCR comes from a man aged 30 to 45 with active or convalescent COVID-19. The CDR3 is CASSLTGGGSEKLFF. The CDR3 DNA reads TGTGCCAGCAGTCTAACAGGGGGCGGCAGCGAAAAACTGTTTTTT.